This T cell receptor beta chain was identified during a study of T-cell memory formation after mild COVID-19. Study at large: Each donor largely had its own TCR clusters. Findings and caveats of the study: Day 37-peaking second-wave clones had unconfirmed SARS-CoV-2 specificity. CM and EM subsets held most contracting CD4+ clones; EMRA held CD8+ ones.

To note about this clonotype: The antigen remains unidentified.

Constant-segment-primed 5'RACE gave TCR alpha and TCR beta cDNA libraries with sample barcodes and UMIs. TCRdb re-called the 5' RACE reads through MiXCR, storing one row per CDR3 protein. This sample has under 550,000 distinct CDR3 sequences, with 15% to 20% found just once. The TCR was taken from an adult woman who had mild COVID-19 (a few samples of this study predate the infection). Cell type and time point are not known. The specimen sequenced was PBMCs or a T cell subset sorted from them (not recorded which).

In DNA form, the CDR3 reads TGTGCCAGCAGTGGGAAGGGGGTTAATGGCTACACCTTC. Its translation: CASSGKGVNGYTF. The chain is built from TRBV28 and TRBJ1-2; D possibly corresponds to TRBD1 (6 bases). Germline V gene lookup returns CDR1 MDHEN and CDR2 SYDVKM. The CDR3 runs to 13 residues. Trimming cost V 5 bases and J 6 bases, with 13 bases left between them.